A selection of T cell receptor beta chains follows, all from one sample in a study of T cells in localized non-small cell lung cancer. Here immunoSEQ multiplex PCR was the method, and the copy in TCRdb shows in-frame clones only, minus some. The sample has around 50,000 clones, approximately 82% seen once. The input for sequencing was peripheral blood, taken before any cancer treatment. All receptors come from a female donor at least 60 years old with stage II squamous cell lung carcinoma. Both conserved end residues are part of each CDR3. Each record gives: CDR3 length, clone size, J gene, D gene, V gene, CDR3 DNA, CDR3 protein. A D gene is named only where the DNA matches it firmly. Clone size is given for some rows only: seen once, a few or many times, or a class if the clone is expanded.

len: 16
abundance: once
j_gene: TRBJ2-3
d_gene: .
v_gene: TRBV7-8
CDR3nt: TGTGCCAGCTCCCTAAAGCCGGCCCCGGGGTCTCTAGCGCAGTATTTT
CDR3aa: CASSLKPAPGSLAQYF

len: 13
abundance: .
j_gene: TRBJ1-3
d_gene: .
v_gene: TRBV5-1
CDR3nt: TGCGCCAGCACGGTCGCGGGTGGAAACACCATATATTTT
CDR3aa: CASTVAGGNTIYF

len: 13
abundance: .
j_gene: TRBJ1-3
d_gene: TRBD1
v_gene: TRBV19
CDR3nt: TGTGCCAGTAGTAAGGGGGCCGGAAACACCATATATTTT
CDR3aa: CASSKGAGNTIYF

len: 14
abundance: once
j_gene: TRBJ2-7
d_gene: TRBD2
v_gene: TRBV19
CDR3nt: TGTGCCAGTAGTCTAGCGGGGGGCTCCTACGAGCAGTACTTC
CDR3aa: CASSLAGGSYEQYF

len: 13
abundance: .
j_gene: TRBJ2-7
d_gene: .
v_gene: TRBV27
CDR3nt: TGTGCCAGCAGTTTAGGGGTTACCTACGAGCAGTACTTC
CDR3aa: CASSLGVTYEQYF

len: 15
abundance: .
j_gene: TRBJ1-1
d_gene: .
v_gene: TRBV19
CDR3nt: TGTGCCAGTAGTATAGGGCGGGAGCTGAACACTGAAGCTTTCTTT
CDR3aa: CASSIGRELNTEAFF

len: 13
abundance: .
j_gene: TRBJ2-2
d_gene: .
v_gene: TRBV9
CDR3nt: TGTGCCAGCAGCGTTTCCCCCTCAGGGGAGCTGTTTTTT
CDR3aa: CASSVSPSGELFF

len: 14
abundance: .
j_gene: TRBJ1-6
d_gene: .
v_gene: TRBV6-5
CDR3nt: TGTGCCAGCAGTTCTGGATCCTATAATTCACCCCTCCACTTT
CDR3aa: CASSSGSYNSPLHF

len: 17
abundance: .
j_gene: TRBJ2-2
d_gene: TRBD1
v_gene: TRBV5-1
CDR3nt: TGCGCCAGCAGCTTGGCCGGACAGGGGCCTTACACCGGGGAGCTGTTTTTT
CDR3aa: CASSLAGQGPYTGELFF

len: 12
abundance: .
j_gene: TRBJ2-1
d_gene: .
v_gene: TRBV7-9
CDR3nt: TGTGCCAGCAGCTTAAGGAACTCCGAGCAGTTCTTC
CDR3aa: CASSLRNSEQFF

len: 18
abundance: .
j_gene: TRBJ1-1
d_gene: .
v_gene: TRBV7-9
CDR3nt: TGTGCCAGCACCCCCGACGGAGGAGGGGGGGGACGGGCCACTGAAGCTTTCTTT
CDR3aa: CASTPDGGGGGRATEAFF

len: 11
abundance: .
j_gene: TRBJ2-1
d_gene: .
v_gene: TRBV25-1
CDR3nt: TGTGCCAGCAGTGAATTTAATGAGCAGTTCTTC
CDR3aa: CASSEFNEQFF

len: 13
abundance: .
j_gene: TRBJ1-2
d_gene: .
v_gene: TRBV4-3
CDR3nt: TGCGCCAGCAGCCATACCCAGGGTTATGGCTACACCTTC
CDR3aa: CASSHTQGYGYTF

len: 13
abundance: .
j_gene: TRBJ1-2
d_gene: TRBD1
v_gene: TRBV19
CDR3nt: TGTGCCAGTATCGGGACAGCCCTCTATGGCTACACCTTC
CDR3aa: CASIGTALYGYTF

len: 15
abundance: .
j_gene: TRBJ1-1
d_gene: .
v_gene: TRBV5-1
CDR3nt: TGCGCCAGCAGCAGGGACCCGAATATGAACACTGAAGCTTTCTTT
CDR3aa: CASSRDPNMNTEAFF

len: 14
abundance: .
j_gene: TRBJ2-1
d_gene: .
v_gene: TRBV5-1
CDR3nt: TGCGCCAGCAGCTTGGTTGCGGGCGGCAATGAGCAGTTCTTC
CDR3aa: CASSLVAGGNEQFF

len: 16
abundance: .
j_gene: TRBJ2-2
d_gene: .
v_gene: TRBV25-1
CDR3nt: TGTGCCAGCAGTGTACCAGGAGGCGCGGGCACCGGGGAGCTGTTTTTT
CDR3aa: CASSVPGGAGTGELFF

len: 16
abundance: .
j_gene: TRBJ2-6
d_gene: .
v_gene: TRBV6-4
CDR3nt: TGTGCCAGCAGTGACACGGACAGATCTGGGGCCAACGTCCTGACTTTC
CDR3aa: CASSDTDRSGANVLTF

len: 17
abundance: .
j_gene: TRBJ2-1
d_gene: .
v_gene: TRBV2
CDR3nt: TGTGCCAGCAGTGAAGCGCTTCAGCCGAGCAGACACAATGAGCAGTTCTTC
CDR3aa: CASSEALQPSRHNEQFF

len: 16
abundance: .
j_gene: TRBJ2-1
d_gene: TRBD1
v_gene: TRBV19
CDR3nt: TGTGCCAGTATGCCGTCGAGGGGGCATCAATACAATGAGCAGTTCTTC
CDR3aa: CASMPSRGHQYNEQFF

len: 14
abundance: .
j_gene: TRBJ2-1
d_gene: .
v_gene: TRBV18
CDR3nt: TGTGCCAGCTCACCCCCCCCTGAAGGTAATGAGCAGTTCTTC
CDR3aa: CASSPPPEGNEQFF

len: 15
abundance: .
j_gene: TRBJ1-6
d_gene: TRBD1
v_gene: TRBV18
CDR3nt: TGTGCCAGCTCACCTTACGGACAGGGGACTTCACCCCTCCACTTT
CDR3aa: CASSPYGQGTSPLHF

len: 13
abundance: .
j_gene: TRBJ2-3
d_gene: .
v_gene: TRBV29-1
CDR3nt: TGCAGCTCCGCCTGGGGCAGCACAGATACGCAGTATTTT
CDR3aa: CSSAWGSTDTQYF

len: 14
abundance: .
j_gene: TRBJ1-2
d_gene: .
v_gene: TRBV7-2
CDR3nt: TGTGCCAGCAGCTTAAGGGGTATGGACTATGGCTACACCTTC
CDR3aa: CASSLRGMDYGYTF

len: 15
abundance: few
j_gene: TRBJ1-5
d_gene: .
v_gene: TRBV7-9
CDR3nt: TGTGCCAGCAGCTTAGCAGGGTTCGGGAATCAGCCCCAGCATTTT
CDR3aa: CASSLAGFGNQPQHF

len: 17
abundance: .
j_gene: TRBJ2-4
d_gene: .
v_gene: TRBV5-8
CDR3nt: TGTGCCAGCAGCCGGAGGCAGGGAACCCCGGCCAAAAACATTCAGTACTTC
CDR3aa: CASSRRQGTPAKNIQYF

len: 14
abundance: once
j_gene: TRBJ2-3
d_gene: TRBD2
v_gene: TRBV5-1
CDR3nt: TGCGCCAGTCTACTAGCGGGGGGGGCAGATACGCAGTATTTT
CDR3aa: CASLLAGGADTQYF

len: 16
abundance: .
j_gene: TRBJ2-2
d_gene: TRBD1
v_gene: TRBV5-1
CDR3nt: TGCGCCAGCAGCTTGCAGAGACAGGGTGGCACCGGGGAGCTGTTTTTT
CDR3aa: CASSLQRQGGTGELFF

len: 14
abundance: .
j_gene: TRBJ1-1
d_gene: TRBD1
v_gene: TRBV5-1
CDR3nt: TGCGCCAGCAGCTTACAGGGGGTTAACACTGAAGCTTTCTTT
CDR3aa: CASSLQGVNTEAFF

len: 13
abundance: .
j_gene: TRBJ2-2
d_gene: .
v_gene: TRBV5-4
CDR3nt: TGTGCCAGCAGCGCGACTAGTCCCGGGGAGCTGTTTTTT
CDR3aa: CASSATSPGELFF

len: 13
abundance: few
j_gene: TRBJ1-5
d_gene: .
v_gene: TRBV2
CDR3nt: TGTGCCAGCGGCGATCCTCCTGAGCGGCCCCAGCATTTT
CDR3aa: CASGDPPERPQHF

len: 13
abundance: .
j_gene: TRBJ1-2
d_gene: .
v_gene: TRBV9
CDR3nt: TGTGCCAGCAGCGTAGCAACAGCCTATGGCTACACCTTC
CDR3aa: CASSVATAYGYTF

len: 13
abundance: .
j_gene: TRBJ1-2
d_gene: .
v_gene: TRBV5-1
CDR3nt: TGCGCCAGCAGCTTGGAGGGTAACTATGGCTACACCTTC
CDR3aa: CASSLEGNYGYTF

len: 15
abundance: .
j_gene: TRBJ1-5
d_gene: .
v_gene: TRBV19
CDR3nt: TGTGCCAGTAGTATGGACCTGGTTGGCAATCAGCCCCAGCATTTT
CDR3aa: CASSMDLVGNQPQHF

len: 15
abundance: .
j_gene: TRBJ2-7
d_gene: .
v_gene: TRBV9
CDR3nt: TGTGCCAGCAGCAAGGAACTAGGCGGAACCTACGAGCAGTACTTC
CDR3aa: CASSKELGGTYEQYF

len: 18
abundance: .
j_gene: TRBJ1-4
d_gene: .
v_gene: TRBV5-1
CDR3nt: TGCGCCAGCAGCCAAGGAATGGCAGGGTTGACAACTAATGAAAAACTGTTTTTT
CDR3aa: CASSQGMAGLTTNEKLFF

len: 12
abundance: .
j_gene: TRBJ1-1
d_gene: TRBD1
v_gene: TRBV29-1
CDR3nt: TGCAGCGTCGCAGGGGGCAGCACTGAAGCTTTCTTT
CDR3aa: CSVAGGSTEAFF

len: 15
abundance: .
j_gene: TRBJ1-5
d_gene: TRBD1
v_gene: TRBV5-1
CDR3nt: TGCGCCAGCAGCTTTGGGACAGGGGAGGATCAGCCCCAGCATTTT
CDR3aa: CASSFGTGEDQPQHF

len: 17
abundance: .
j_gene: TRBJ2-5
d_gene: .
v_gene: TRBV9
CDR3nt: TGTGCCAGCAGCGTAGGTCCCTCGGGACGGCGAACAGAGACCCAGTACTTC
CDR3aa: CASSVGPSGRRTETQYF

len: 15
abundance: .
j_gene: TRBJ2-7
d_gene: TRBD1
v_gene: TRBV6-6
CDR3nt: TGTGCCAGCAGCTTTTCCACAGGGGTTAGCTACGAGCAGTACTTC
CDR3aa: CASSFSTGVSYEQYF

len: 15
abundance: .
j_gene: TRBJ1-1
d_gene: .
v_gene: TRBV12-5
CDR3nt: TGTGCTAGTGGTTCCAACAGGATTGAGAACACTGAAGCTTTCTTT
CDR3aa: CASGSNRIENTEAFF

len: 14
abundance: .
j_gene: TRBJ2-7
d_gene: .
v_gene: TRBV13
CDR3nt: TGTGCCAGCAGCTTAGGCGACATCTCCTACGAGCAGTACTTC
CDR3aa: CASSLGDISYEQYF

len: 11
abundance: .
j_gene: TRBJ2-7
d_gene: .
v_gene: TRBV11-3
CDR3nt: TGTGCCAGCAGCTCAGACAGTAAGCAGTACTTC
CDR3aa: CASSSDSKQYF

len: 17
abundance: .
j_gene: TRBJ2-3
d_gene: TRBD2
v_gene: TRBV6-1
CDR3nt: TGTGCCAGCAGTGAGAGACTAGCGGGGTCGGGAGCAGATACGCAGTATTTT
CDR3aa: CASSERLAGSGADTQYF

len: 17
abundance: few
j_gene: TRBJ1-4
d_gene: .
v_gene: TRBV7-8
CDR3nt: TGTGCCAGCAGCTTAGATCGGACAGAGCCAACTAATGAAAAACTGTTTTTT
CDR3aa: CASSLDRTEPTNEKLFF

len: 15
abundance: .
j_gene: TRBJ2-3
d_gene: .
v_gene: TRBV12-5
CDR3nt: TGTGCTAGTGGTTTGGTACTAGGCCCTGGAGATACGCAGTATTTT
CDR3aa: CASGLVLGPGDTQYF

len: 15
abundance: .
j_gene: TRBJ1-1
d_gene: .
v_gene: TRBV23-1
CDR3nt: TGCGCCAGCAGTCAATTGAAGGTGGTGAACACTGAAGCTTTCTTT
CDR3aa: CASSQLKVVNTEAFF

len: 15
abundance: .
j_gene: TRBJ2-4
d_gene: TRBD1
v_gene: TRBV19
CDR3nt: TGTGCCAGTAGTATAGTCGGACAGGGGGCGAACATTCAGTACTTC
CDR3aa: CASSIVGQGANIQYF

len: 14
abundance: .
j_gene: TRBJ1-6
d_gene: .
v_gene: TRBV19
CDR3nt: TGTGCCAGTAGTACGGGAAGCCTCAATTCACCCCTCCACTTT
CDR3aa: CASSTGSLNSPLHF

len: 15
abundance: few
j_gene: TRBJ1-4
d_gene: .
v_gene: TRBV4-2
CDR3nt: TGTGCCAGCAGCCAAGAAGGGATGTTTAATGAAAAACTGTTTTTT
CDR3aa: CASSQEGMFNEKLFF

len: 14
abundance: .
j_gene: TRBJ1-6
d_gene: .
v_gene: TRBV6-5
CDR3nt: TGTGCCAGCAGTCCCGACCGGCTTAATTCACCCCTCCACTTT
CDR3aa: CASSPDRLNSPLHF

len: 15
abundance: .
j_gene: TRBJ2-7
d_gene: .
v_gene: TRBV11-2
CDR3nt: TGTGCCAGCAGCCAAGGCGGGACAGAAGCGTACGAGCAGTACTTC
CDR3aa: CASSQGGTEAYEQYF

len: 16
abundance: .
j_gene: TRBJ1-5
d_gene: .
v_gene: TRBV19
CDR3nt: TGTGCCAGTAGAATACAGACAGTTGGTGGCAATCAGCCCCAGCATTTT
CDR3aa: CASRIQTVGGNQPQHF